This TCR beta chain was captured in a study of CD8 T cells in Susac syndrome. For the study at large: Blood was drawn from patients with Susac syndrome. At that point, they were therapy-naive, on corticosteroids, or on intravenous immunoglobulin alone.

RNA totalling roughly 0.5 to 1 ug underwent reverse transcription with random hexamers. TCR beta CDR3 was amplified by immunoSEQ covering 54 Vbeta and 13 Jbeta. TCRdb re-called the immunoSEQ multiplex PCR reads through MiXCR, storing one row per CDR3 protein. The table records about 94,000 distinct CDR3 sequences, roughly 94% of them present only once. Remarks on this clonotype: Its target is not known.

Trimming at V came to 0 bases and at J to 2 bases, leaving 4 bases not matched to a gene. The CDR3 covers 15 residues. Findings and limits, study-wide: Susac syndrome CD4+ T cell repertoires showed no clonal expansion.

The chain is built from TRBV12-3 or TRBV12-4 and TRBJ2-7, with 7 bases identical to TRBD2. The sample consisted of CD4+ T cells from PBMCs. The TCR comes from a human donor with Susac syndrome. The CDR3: CASSLAASGAYEQYF. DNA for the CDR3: TGTGCCAGCAGTTTAGCGGCTAGCGGAGCCTACGAGCAGTACTTC.